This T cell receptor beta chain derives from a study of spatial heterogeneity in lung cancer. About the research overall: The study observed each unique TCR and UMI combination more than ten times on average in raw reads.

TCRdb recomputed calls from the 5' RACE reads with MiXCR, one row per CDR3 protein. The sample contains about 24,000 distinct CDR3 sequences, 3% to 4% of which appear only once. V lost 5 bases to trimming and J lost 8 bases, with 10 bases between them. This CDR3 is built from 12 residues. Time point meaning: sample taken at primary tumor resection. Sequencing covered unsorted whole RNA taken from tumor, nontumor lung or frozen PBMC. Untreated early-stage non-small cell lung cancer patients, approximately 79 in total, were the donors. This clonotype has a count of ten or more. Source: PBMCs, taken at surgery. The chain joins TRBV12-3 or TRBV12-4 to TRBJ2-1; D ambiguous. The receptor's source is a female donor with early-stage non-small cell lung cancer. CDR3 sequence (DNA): TGTGCCAGCAGTCCCATCAGAGATGAGCAGTTCTTC. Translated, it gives CASSPIRDEQFF.